This T cell receptor beta chain was recovered during a study of long-term antiretroviral therapy in people with HIV. Assay version v3.0 of immunoSEQ was used, and it was run at survey level. Sequencing targeted roughly 35,000-55,000 T-cell genomes per sample. TCRdb's copy holds only in-frame clones and misses some; the assay was immunoSEQ multiplex PCR. The table lists about 28,000 clones, about 95% of them singletons. The CDR3 extends over 13 amino acids. Per the germline V gene, CDR1 is MRHNA and CDR2 is SNTAGT. The ends were cut back, 3 bases at V and 4 bases at J, with 6 bases in the middle. The source is a young man with HIV. Sequencing was performed on unsorted PBMCs, taken more than 6 years after starting antiretroviral therapy. The genes are TRBV6-4 and TRBJ2-2; D unclear. CDR3 sequence (DNA): TGTGCCAGCAGTGAGCAGGCCACCGGGGAGCTGTTTTTT. Protein sequence: CASSEQATGELFF.